Only a few counts were recorded for the clone carrying this T cell receptor beta chain. Libraries were prepared by immunoSEQ multiplex PCR; TCRdb keeps only in-frame clonotypes and omits some of them. The table includes around 470,000 clones, 90% detected once. Recovered Cohort 3 donors showed two negative PCRs, clearance, or symptom resolution. This entry is derived from a study of blood T cell repertoires in COVID-19. Study-level information: COVID-19 samples from acute and convalescent phases originated in the United States, Italy and Spain.

In germline, CDR1 is SGHNT, CDR2 YYREEE (reference sequence). The CDR3 has 14 amino acids. V lost 4 bases and J 4 bases, leaving 14 bases between the germline ends. Sequences were obtained from PBMCs or T cells enriched from blood (not recorded which). This TCR was recovered from a man aged 18 to 29 who had recovered from COVID-19. The chain employs TRBV5-4 and TRBJ1-2; D perhaps matches TRBD1 (5 bases). The CDR3 sequence: CASSLAREGYGYTF. The DNA for the CDR3 is TGTGCCAGCAGCCTAGCCAGGGAGGGCTATGGCTACACCTTC. Full variable domain (rest looked up from reference TRBV5-4 and TRBJ1-2): ETGVTQSPTHLIKTRGQQVTLRCSSQSGHNTVSWYQQALGQGPQFIFQYYREEENGRGNFPPRFSGLQFPNYSSELNVNALELDDSALYLCASSLAREGYGYTFGSGTRLTVV.